Following are 29 T cell receptor beta chains from one sample sequenced in a study of cytomegalovirus exposure and HLA in healthy donors. Primers included in the PCR were 60 Vbeta and 13 Jbeta primers. Sequenced by immunoSEQ multiplex PCR; TCRdb stores in-frame clones only, minus some. The sample carries under 200,000 clones, 65% to 85% recorded once. Sequencing input: PBMCs. These receptors all stem from a man aged 45-60 years in good health and CMV-seronegative.

The gene calls are TRBV18 and TRBJ1-1; D call uncertain. The CDR3 is 14 residues long. V lost 2 bases and J lost 7, with 14 bases in between. Germline V gene data show CDR1 as KGHSH and CDR2 as LQKENI. The CDR3 coding sequence is TGTGCCAGCTCACCAAGAGCGGGCTCGGATGAAGCTTTCTTT. It specifies CASSPRAGSDEAFF.

The CDR3 coding sequence is TGTGCCACTACGCGGTTCACTAATGAAAAACTGTTTTTT. Protein sequence: CATTRFTNEKLFF. The chain combines TRBV18 with TRBJ1-4, with D unresolved. The CDR3 extends over 13 amino acids. Germline assignment: CDR1 KGHSH and CDR2 LQKENI. The ends were cut back, 10 bases at V and 2 bases at J, with 11 bases in the middle.

The chain has TRBV18 and TRBJ2-1, with 12 bases aligning to TRBD2. Germline CDR1 reads KGHSH; CDR2 reads LQKENI. The CDR3 runs 16 residues. The V segment lost 0 bases and the J segment 8 bases; nucleotides outside the gene matches: 5. In DNA, the CDR3 is TGTGCCAGCTCACCACCAGGACTAGCGGGGAGTGATGAGCAGTTCTTC. Translated, it gives CASSPPGLAGSDEQFF.

The gene calls are TRBV15 and TRBJ2-5; the D is unclear. The germline V and J ends were trimmed by 1 base and 4 bases, with 7 bases remaining between them. The germline V gene has CDR1 LNHNV and CDR2 YYDKDF (reference sequence). The CDR3 loop spans 13 amino acids. The CDR3 DNA follows: TGTGCCACCAGCAGAGGGGCAGGAGAGACCCAGTACTTC. Translation: CATSRGAGETQYF.

The rearrangement joins TRBV5-6 to TRBJ1-5, with a weak D call TRBD1 (5 bases). Germline loops: CDR1 SGHDT, CDR2 YYEEEE. The CDR3 runs 14 residues. V lost 2 bases, J lost 6 bases, and 12 bases lay in between. The CDR3 sequence: CASSLGWGGQPQHF. The DNA for the CDR3 is TGTGCCAGCAGCTTAGGGTGGGGCGGTCAGCCCCAGCATTTT.

This chain connects TRBV6-5 to TRBJ1-4; 11 bases align to TRBD1. CDR3 length: 14 amino acids. The trim removed 2 bases at V and 8 bases at J, leaving 1 base unmatched. CDR1 and CDR2 from the germline V gene are MNHEY and SVGAGI. CDR3 DNA: TGTGCCAGCAGTTACGGGACAGGGGGGGAAAAACTGTTTTTT. It translates to CASSYGTGGEKLFF.

The chain employs TRBV7-6 and TRBJ2-7; 11 bases agree with TRBD2. Germline loops: CDR1 SGHVS, CDR2 FNYEAQ. The V and J ends lost 5 bases and 5 bases, in that order; junction bases with no gene match: 14. The CDR3 extends over 17 amino acids. The CDR3 spells CASSPKGLAGGVNEQYF. In DNA, the CDR3 is TGTGCCAGCAGCCCGAAAGGGCTAGCGGGGGGCGTGAACGAGCAGTACTTC.

V gene TRBV6-1 combines with J gene TRBJ1-3, with D perhaps matching TRBD1 (6 bases). Trimming pared 8 bases from V and 5 bases from J, leaving 19 bases between. CDR1 and CDR2 from the germline V gene are MNHNS and SASEGT. This CDR3 contains 15 residues. The CDR3 loop is CASRPTGPNRNTIYF. The CDR3 region has the DNA TGTGCCAGCCGACCGACAGGACCGAACCGAAACACCATATATTTT.

The V and J genes are TRBV18 and TRBJ1-6; D unresolved. The CDR3 covers 14 residues. Looked up from germline, CDR1 is KGHSH and CDR2 is LQKENI. V lost 1 base to trimming and J lost 10 bases, with 11 bases between them. For the CDR3, the DNA is TGTGCCAGCTCACCACTGGAGGGTAGATCACCCCTCCACTTT. As protein: CASSPLEGRSPLHF.

The chain combines TRBV20-1 with TRBJ2-1; D may be TRBD2 (6 bases). The germline CDR1 and CDR2 sequences are DFQATT and SNEGSKA (reference sequence). This CDR3 is 10 amino acids long. V was clipped by 5 bases and J by 8 bases, with 7 bases between them. CDR3 region: CSASGDEQFF. In DNA, the CDR3 is TGCAGTGCTTCGGGGGATGAGCAGTTCTTC.

The chain recombines TRBV19 with TRBJ1-5; D may be TRBD1 (6 bases). V lost 5 bases and J 3 bases, leaving 11 bases between the germline ends. CDR3 length: 14 residues. The germline gives CDR1 LNHDA, CDR2 SQIVND (reference sequence). CDR3 loop: CASSPQGYNQPQHF. CDR3 nucleotides: TGTGCCAGTAGTCCACAGGGCTACAATCAGCCCCAGCATTTT.

The genes are TRBV4-1 and TRBJ2-7, with D tentatively TRBD1 (6 bases). The CDR3 is made up of 14 amino acids. CDR1 and CDR2 (germline): MGHRA, YSYEKL. Trimming took 1 base from V and 3 from J, leaving 10 bases between them. The CDR3, as DNA: TGCGCCAGCAGCCAAGTTCCCAGGGGCTACGAGCAGTACTTC. Residues: CASSQVPRGYEQYF.

This clone showed up just a few times. The gene calls are TRBV9 and TRBJ2-5; TRBD2 matches at 8 bases. The end of the DNA is better explained by TRBJ2-7, so the J call may be wrong. Germline CDR1 is SGDLS and CDR2 is YYNGEE. This CDR3 has 18 amino acids. The DNA of the CDR3 is TGTGCCAGCAGCGCGACCGTGCAGGTAGGGACTAGGACCTACGAGCAGTACTTC. This codes for CASSATVQVGTRTYEQYF.

This clone turned up a few times. The chain has TRBV6-5 and TRBJ2-2; D is ambiguous. This CDR3 is built from 15 residues. The V gene's germline CDR1 is MNHEY and CDR2 SVGAGI. The V end was cut by 10 bases, the J end by 0 bases, with 15 bases between. CDR3 sequence: CAIQTTTSNTGELFF. The CDR3 DNA is TGTGCCATCCAAACTACCACCTCGAACACCGGGGAGCTGTTTTTT.

The chain uses TRBV6-5 and TRBJ2-3, with a possible D match to TRBD1 (6 bases). Looked up from germline, CDR1 is MNHEY and CDR2 is SVGAGI. Trimming pared 5 bases from V and 0 bases from J, leaving 12 bases between. The CDR3 runs to 15 residues. CDR3 sequence reads: CASSPGQSSTDTQYF. The CDR3 DNA follows: TGTGCCAGCAGTCCTGGACAGTCTAGCACAGATACGCAGTATTTT.

In its sample, this clone was seen a few times. This chain joins TRBV7-8 and TRBJ2-7; a possible D gene is TRBD1 (5 bases). The germline CDR1 and CDR2 sequences are SGHVS and FQNEAQ. The CDR3 covers 12 residues. Trimming shortened V by 6 bases and J by 4 bases, and 10 bases separated the two germline ends. CDR3 region: CASRSRVYEQYF. CDR3 coding DNA: TGTGCCAGCAGATCCAGGGTGTACGAGCAGTACTTC.

This clone came up a few times. The chain is built from TRBV19 and TRBJ2-1; weak D call: TRBD2 (6 bases). This CDR3 region has 17 residues. Germline V gene data show CDR1 as LNHDA and CDR2 as SQIVND (reference sequence). Trimming cost V 7 bases and J 0 bases, with 19 bases left between them. The CDR3 DNA sequence: TGTGCCAGTAAGGACCCGGTCGGGCGGGGCTCCTACAATGAGCAGTTCTTC. Translated, it gives CASKDPVGRGSYNEQFF. Full variable domain (rest looked up from reference TRBV19 and TRBJ2-1): DGGITQSPKYLFRKEGQNVTLSCEQNLNHDAMYWYRQDPGQGLRLIYYSQIVNDFQKGDIAEGYSVSREKKESFPLTVTSAQKNPTAFYLCASKDPVGRGSYNEQFFGPGTRLTVL.

The CDR3 loop is CSVGDRPYEKLFF. CDR3 sequence (DNA): TGCAGCGTTGGGGACAGGCCCTATGAAAAACTGTTTTTT. This chain uses TRBV29-1 with TRBJ1-4, with 8 bases that match TRBD1. Germline lookup yields CDR1 SQVTM and CDR2 ANQGSEA. CDR3 length equals 13 residues. J was trimmed by 6 bases and V by 4 bases; bases with no gene match: 4.

V usage is TRBV7-6 and J usage is TRBJ2-5; TRBD2 matches at 7 bases. This CDR3 has 15 amino acids. V lost 5 bases and J lost 3; bases outside the gene matches: 9. CDR1 is SGHVS, CDR2 FNYEAQ, per germline. The CDR3 DNA is TGTGCCAGCAGCAGATCCGGGACTACCGAAGAGACCCAGTACTTC. Translation gives CASSRSGTTEETQYF.

The chain carries TRBV5-6 and TRBJ2-1; D gene unclear. Trimming took 1 base from V and 10 from J, leaving 12 bases between them. Germline CDR1 reads SGHDT; CDR2 reads YYEEEE. CDR3 length: 13 amino acids. CDR3 amino acids: CASSLITVREQFF. In DNA, the CDR3 is TGTGCCAGCAGCTTGATAACAGTTCGGGAGCAGTTCTTC.

The chain employs TRBV6-5 and TRBJ1-1, with D tentatively TRBD1 (5 bases). Trimming left V 2 bases short and J 11 bases short, with 15 bases between. Germline CDR1 reads MNHEY; CDR2 reads SVGAGI. The CDR3 is 13 residues long. CDR3 protein: CASSYQDSRNAFF. CDR3 sequence (DNA): TGTGCCAGCAGTTACCAAGACAGCCGCAACGCTTTCTTT.

The rearrangement links TRBV4-3 to TRBJ2-7; 7 positions agree with TRBD1. Germline V lookup: CDR1 LGHNA, CDR2 YSLEER. After removal of 5 bases from V and 4 bases from J, the junction contained 11 bases not matched to a gene. The CDR3 contains 15 residues. The CDR3: CASSTTRDSRYEQYF. The CDR3 bases are TGCGCCAGCAGCACGACACGGGACAGCAGATACGAGCAGTACTTC.

The CDR3 here is CASTSPYYEQYF. The CDR3 DNA is TGCGCCAGCACCTCTCCGTATTACGAGCAGTACTTC. The gene calls are TRBV5-1 and TRBJ2-7, with D uncertain. There are 12 residues in the CDR3. Germline loops: CDR1 SGHRS, CDR2 YFSETQ. Trimming cost V 6 bases and J 4 bases, with 11 bases left between them. Drawing the rest from reference TRBV5-1 and TRBJ2-7, the complete variable domain is KAGVTQTPRYLIKTRGQQVTLSCSPISGHRSVSWYQQTPGQGLQFLFEYFSETQRNKGNFPGRFSGRQFSNSRSEMNVSTLELGDSALYLCASTSPYYEQYFGPGTRLTVT.

This clone appeared a few times. The chain joins TRBV23-1 to TRBJ1-1; TRBD1 might be the D (5 bases). TRBV23-1 is an open reading frame whose function is uncertain. The length of the CDR3 is 15 residues. Trimming removed 4 bases from V and 4 bases from J, with 16 bases in between. CDR3 in DNA: TGCGCCAGCAGTCTCTCAAGGGGCGAGAGCACTGAAGCTTTCTTT. Protein: CASSLSRGESTEAFF.

V gene TRBV19 combines with J gene TRBJ2-2, with TRBD2 matching 7 bases. In germline, CDR1 is LNHDA, CDR2 SQIVND (reference sequence). The CDR3 contains 14 residues. J gave up 5 bases and V 1 base, and 1 base lay outside the gene matches. The CDR3 DNA sequence: TGTGCCAGTAGTATAGTGGGGGGGACCGGGGAGCTGTTTTTT. Translated: CASSIVGGTGELFF.

The chain joins TRBV4-3 to TRBJ2-1; D unresolved. Trimming stripped 0 bases from V and 7 bases from J, with 25 bases between. The CDR3 length is 19 residues. Germline lookup yields CDR1 LGHNA and CDR2 YSLEER. CDR3 region: CASSQDTAAVSYFPNEQFF. CDR3 DNA: TGCGCCAGCAGCCAAGATACGGCGGCAGTGTCCTATTTCCCGAATGAGCAGTTCTTC.

The V gene is TRBV7-2, the J gene TRBJ1-1, with 7 bases identical to TRBD1. This CDR3 contains 13 residues. V lost 5 bases to trimming and J lost 5 bases; unmatched junction nucleotides: 5. Per the germline V gene, CDR1 is SGHTA and CDR2 is FQGNSA. The CDR3 sequence is CASSTYRGTEAFF. The CDR3, as DNA: TGTGCCAGCAGCACTTACAGGGGTACTGAAGCTTTCTTT.

In this sample, this clone turned up a few times. J is TRBJ1-6 and V is TRBV7-6; weak D call: TRBD1 (5 bases). The CDR3 is made up of 17 amino acids. Trimming removed 1 base from V and 9 bases from J, with 19 bases in between. Germline V gene lookup returns CDR1 SGHVS and CDR2 FNYEAQ. The CDR3 is CASSLVGMSQGASPLHF. The CDR3 DNA reads TGTGCCAGCAGCTTAGTTGGGATGTCACAAGGGGCTTCACCCCTCCACTTT.

This chain uses TRBV29-1 with TRBJ1-1; a possible D gene is TRBD1 (6 bases). Germline assignment: CDR1 SQVTM and CDR2 ANQGSEA. The CDR3 covers 13 residues. Trimming cost V 6 bases and J 7 bases, with 18 bases left between them. CDR3 in DNA: TGCAGCGTCGCAACGGTTCTCAGGGGTGAAGCTTTCTTT. It codes for CSVATVLRGEAFF.